One sample yielded the 23 T cell receptor beta chains listed below, sequenced in a study of cytomegalovirus exposure and HLA in healthy donors. Primers for the PCR totalled 60 Vbeta and 13 Jbeta. Clones were sequenced by immunoSEQ multiplex PCR, and TCRdb holds only the in-frame ones, with some missing. The sample includes 100,000 or so clones, over 70% of them seen just once. Source material: PBMCs. All receptors come from a man in his fifties in good health and CMV-seronegative.

The rearrangement uses TRBV27 and TRBJ2-1, with D maybe TRBD2 (5 bases). Looked up from germline, CDR1 is MNHEY and CDR2 is SMNVEV (reference sequence). This CDR3 contains 17 residues. Trimming left V 2 bases short and J 3 bases short, with 17 bases between. CDR3 DNA sequence: TGTGCCAGCAGTTTACCCCCCACTAGGGCCCACTACAATGAGCAGTTCTTC. Translated, it gives CASSLPPTRAHYNEQFF.

This chain uses TRBV30 with TRBJ1-2; D not certain. V lost 0 bases to trimming and J lost 8 bases, with 13 bases between them. This CDR3 comprises 13 residues. CDR1 and CDR2 from the germline V gene are GTSNPN and SVGIG (reference sequence). The CDR3 region is CAWSVTRGGGYTF. For the CDR3, the DNA is TGTGCCTGGAGTGTAACTCGGGGAGGAGGCTACACCTTC.

This clone was detected only once. V and J are TRBV25-1 and TRBJ2-2; D perhaps matches TRBD2 (6 bases). Germline V CDR1 and CDR2: MGHDK, SYGVNS. The V and J ends lost 9 bases and 2 bases respectively, with 10 bases between them. The CDR3 is 13 amino acids. The CDR3 reads CASRLENTGELFF. The CDR3 coding sequence is TGTGCCAGTAGACTAGAAAACACCGGGGAGCTGTTTTTT.

This clone has a handful of counts. One end of the junction does not line up with germline, which may come from a read error. This chain connects TRBV7-9 to TRBJ1-2; maybe TRBD1 (5 bases). The V gene's germline CDR1 is SEHNR and CDR2 FQNEAQ (reference sequence). The CDR3 spans 16 residues. CDR3 loop: CSSSLRAGIPIYGYTF. CDR3 sequence (DNA): TGTTCCAGCAGCTTAAGGGCAGGGATCCCTATTTATGGCTACACCTTC. Complete variable domain (other parts from reference TRBV7-9 and TRBJ1-2): DTGVSQNPRHKITKRGQNVTFRCDPISEHNRLYWYRQTLGQGPEFLTYFQNEAQLEKSRLLSDRFSAERPKGSFSTLEIQRTEQGDSAMYLCSSSLRAGIPIYGYTFGSGTRLTVV.

This clone showed up just once. The chain combines TRBV30 with TRBJ1-5, with a weak D call TRBD1 (6 bases). This CDR3 spans 16 amino acids. Germline assignment: CDR1 GTSNPN and CDR2 SVGIG (reference sequence). V lost 2 bases to trimming and J lost 4 bases, with 18 bases between them. The CDR3 DNA is TGTGCCTGGAGTTCTTCTCACAGGGCCACGAATCAGCCCCAGCATTTT. Amino acid sequence: CAWSSSHRATNQPQHF. Combining the CDR3 with reference TRBV30 and TRBJ1-5 gives the whole variable domain SQTIHQWPATLVQPVGSPLSLECTVEGTSNPNLYWYRQAAGRGLQLLFYSVGIGQISSEVPQNLSASRPQDRQFILSSKKLLLSDSGFYLCAWSSSHRATNQPQHFGDGTRLSIL.

The chain carries TRBV4-3 and TRBJ2-2; TRBD1 might be the D (5 bases). The V gene lost 0 bases and the J gene lost 6 bases, with 8 bases spanning the gap. The CDR3 covers 14 residues. Germline CDR1 reads LGHNA; CDR2 reads YSLEER. The DNA of the CDR3 is TGCGCCAGCAGCCAAGATAGGGGTGCCGGGGAGCTGTTTTTT. Protein: CASSQDRGAGELFF.

The V gene is TRBV14, the J gene TRBJ2-4; D may be TRBD1 (5 bases). V gave up 1 base and J gave up 5 bases, with 6 bases separating them. The germline V gene encodes CDR1 SGHDN and CDR2 FVKESK. The CDR3 spans 13 residues. The CDR3 sequence: CASSQGGENIQYF. CDR3 in DNA: TGTGCCAGCAGCCAAGGGGGCGAAAACATTCAGTACTTC.

The CDR3 here is CASSPGTGGREQYF. The CDR3 bases are TGTGCCAGCAGTCCCGGGACAGGGGGTCGCGAGCAGTACTTC. The chain combines TRBV6-5 with TRBJ2-7; TRBD1 matches 11 bases. V lost 5 bases and J lost 6; bases outside the gene matches: 6. This CDR3 is built from 14 residues. Germline lookup yields CDR1 MNHEY and CDR2 SVGAGI.

The J gene is TRBJ1-2, the V gene TRBV5-1; tentative D call: TRBD1 (5 bases). CDR1 SGHRS and CDR2 YFSETQ come from the germline V gene. The CDR3 is 14 residues long. The V end was cut by 0 bases, the J end by 6 bases, with 12 bases between. CDR3 residues: CASSLAGGIDGYTF. CDR3 DNA sequence: TGCGCCAGCAGCTTGGCCGGGGGAATCGATGGCTACACCTTC. The full variable domain, with the rest looked up from reference TRBV5-1 and TRBJ1-2, is KAGVTQTPRYLIKTRGQQVTLSCSPISGHRSVSWYQQTPGQGLQFLFEYFSETQRNKGNFPGRFSGRQFSNSRSEMNVSTLELGDSALYLCASSLAGGIDGYTFGSGTRLTVV.

This clone showed up just a few times. V usage is TRBV28 and J usage is TRBJ1-5, with D perhaps matching TRBD1 (5 bases). V gave up 2 bases and J gave up 7 bases, with 12 bases separating them. This CDR3 is 14 amino acids long. The germline CDR1 and CDR2 sequences are MDHEN and SYDVKM. The CDR3, as DNA: TGTGCCAGCAGTTTAGTACAGGTCGACCAGCCCCAGCATTTT. Translation gives CASSLVQVDQPQHF.

In its sample, this clone was seen a few times. V gene TRBV6-1 combines with J gene TRBJ2-7; 10 bases are a match to TRBD1. CDR1 MNHNS and CDR2 SASEGT come from the germline V gene. With V trimmed by 5 bases and J by 3 bases, 7 bases remained unmatched. The CDR3 has 15 amino acids. Written as DNA, the CDR3 is TGTGCCAGCAGTTCCACCGGGACAGGGGTCTACGAGCAGTACTTC. Translated: CASSSTGTGVYEQYF.

The chain is built from TRBV19 and TRBJ2-1; TRBD1 matches 12 bases. V shed 7 bases and J 9 bases; nucleotides not matched to a gene: 16. Germline CDR1 reads LNHDA; CDR2 reads SQIVND (reference sequence). The CDR3 extends over 17 amino acids. As DNA, the CDR3 is TGTGCCAGTACCTCGACCGGGACAGGGGGCCGTTCCAGTGAGCAGTTCTTC. The encoded protein is CASTSTGTGGRSSEQFF.

The CDR3 DNA reads TGTGCCAGCGGTAAAGACGGGAGCTCCTACAATGAGCAGTTCTTC. Protein product: CASGKDGSSYNEQFF. The chain combines TRBV6-5 with TRBJ2-1, with a weak D call TRBD2 (6 bases). Germline V gives CDR1 MNHEY, CDR2 SVGAGI. With 8 bases removed from V and 0 bases from J, the gap between germline ends came to 14 bases. The CDR3 is 15 residues long.

In its sample, this clone ranks as medium-sized. The junction and the germline gene differ at one end; a read error may be behind it. This sequence joins TRBV28 and TRBJ1-1; D is possibly TRBD1 (5 bases). Germline CDR1 MDHEN, CDR2 SYDVKM. The CDR3 consists of 14 residues. CDR3 residues: CASTDSSIIGAGPF. The CDR3 bases are TGTGCCAGCACCGACTCCTCAATAATAGGGGCGGGGCCCTTT. Looking up the rest from reference TRBV28 and TRBJ1-1 gives the full variable domain: DVKVTQSSRYLVKRTGEKVFLECVQDMDHENMFWYRQDPGLGLRLIYFSYDVKMKEKGDIPEGYSVSREKKERFSLILESASTNQTSMYLCASTDSSIIGAGPFGQGTRLTVV.

The chain links TRBV5-1 to TRBJ2-3; unclear D gene. This CDR3 contains 13 residues. Between the trimmed V and J ends, which lost 0 bases and 3 bases, there was a span of 5 bases. Germline V lookup: CDR1 SGHRS, CDR2 YFSETQ. CDR3 in amino acids: CASSLDSTDTQYF. In DNA, the CDR3 is TGCGCCAGCAGCTTGGACTCAACAGATACGCAGTATTTT.

The chain couples TRBV5-5 to TRBJ1-2, with 12 bases that match TRBD1. V lost 7 bases, J lost 8 bases, and 12 bases stayed unmatched. Germline V gene data show CDR1 as SGHKS and CDR2 as YYEKEE (reference sequence). This CDR3 contains 15 residues. The CDR3 nucleotides are TGTGCCAGCCCCCCACCGGGACAGGGGGCAAGCGGCTACACCTTC. Amino acid sequence: CASPPPGQGASGYTF.

Only a few counts were recorded for this clone. The genes are TRBV5-4 and TRBJ2-4; D remains ambiguous. The germline V and J ends were trimmed by 5 bases and 6 bases, with 6 bases remaining between them. The CDR3 totals 11 residues. From germline, CDR1 is SGHNT and CDR2 YYREEE (reference sequence). Written as DNA, the CDR3 is TGTGCCAGCAGTCGCGCAAACATTCAGTACTTC. This codes for CASSRANIQYF.

J is TRBJ2-5 and V is TRBV5-4, with TRBD2 identical over 10 bases. Germline CDR1 and CDR2: SGHNT and YYREEE (reference sequence). The ends lost 3 bases at V and 1 base at J; junction bases unmatched: 3. The CDR3 totals 15 residues. CDR3 sequence (DNA): TGTGCCAGCAGCTCGGCTAGCGGGGGCCAAGAGACCCAGTACTTC. Protein sequence: CASSSASGGQETQYF. The full variable domain, in which reference TRBV5-4 and TRBJ2-5 provide the parts outside the CDR3, is ETGVTQSPTHLIKTRGQQVTLRCSSQSGHNTVSWYQQALGQGPQFIFQYYREEENGRGNFPPRFSGLQFPNYSSELNVNALELDDSALYLCASSSASGGQETQYFGPGTRLLVL.

The chain is built from TRBV5-1 and TRBJ1-1, with D possibly being TRBD1 (5 bases). From germline, CDR1 is SGHRS and CDR2 YFSETQ. The CDR3 has 14 amino acids. Deletions cut 7 bases from V and 5 bases from J, with 18 bases between. CDR3 bases: TGCGCCAGCGCCCCGGGGGAAGGGGAGACTGAAGCTTTCTTT. Translation gives CASAPGEGETEAFF. Full variable domain (missing parts from reference TRBV5-1 and TRBJ1-1): KAGVTQTPRYLIKTRGQQVTLSCSPISGHRSVSWYQQTPGQGLQFLFEYFSETQRNKGNFPGRFSGRQFSNSRSEMNVSTLELGDSALYLCASAPGEGETEAFFGQGTRLTVV.

The chain joins TRBV5-1 to TRBJ2-1; 7 nucleotides line up with TRBD1. The V and J ends lost 1 base and 5 bases, in that order; junction bases with no gene match: 3. The CDR3 has 14 residues. Germline assignment: CDR1 SGHRS and CDR2 YFSETQ. The chain's CDR3 is CASSLTGADNEQFF. DNA for the CDR3: TGCGCCAGCAGCTTGACAGGGGCAGACAATGAGCAGTTCTTC. The entire variable domain, with the rest obtained from reference TRBV5-1 and TRBJ2-1, is as follows: KAGVTQTPRYLIKTRGQQVTLSCSPISGHRSVSWYQQTPGQGLQFLFEYFSETQRNKGNFPGRFSGRQFSNSRSEMNVSTLELGDSALYLCASSLTGADNEQFFGPGTRLTVL.

The rearrangement joins TRBV4-3 to TRBJ1-2; the D gene is possibly TRBD1 (6 bases). There are 17 residues in the CDR3. CDR1 is LGHNA, CDR2 YSLEER, per germline. Trimming took 4 bases from V and 2 from J, leaving 20 bases between them. The CDR3 is CASSREGGGGLNYGYTF. The CDR3 nucleotides are TGCGCCAGCAGCCGAGAAGGGGGTGGCGGATTAAACTATGGCTACACCTTC.

The chain uses TRBV28 and TRBJ2-7; 10 positions match TRBD1. From germline, CDR1 is MDHEN and CDR2 SYDVKM. The CDR3 is 13 amino acids. Germline trimming cut 8 bases from V and 1 base from J; bases unmatched to any gene: 2. CDR3 protein: CASGGQGSYEQYF. The CDR3 DNA reads TGTGCCAGCGGGGGACAGGGGTCCTACGAGCAGTACTTC.

V is TRBV28 and J is TRBJ1-5, with D possibly being TRBD1 (5 bases). V dropped 3 bases and J dropped 5 bases, with 11 bases sitting between them. The CDR3 totals 14 residues. Per germline, CDR1 MDHEN and CDR2 SYDVKM. CDR3 DNA: TGTGCCAGCAGTTTTCGGACACAACATCAGCCCCAGCATTTT. Amino acid sequence: CASSFRTQHQPQHF.